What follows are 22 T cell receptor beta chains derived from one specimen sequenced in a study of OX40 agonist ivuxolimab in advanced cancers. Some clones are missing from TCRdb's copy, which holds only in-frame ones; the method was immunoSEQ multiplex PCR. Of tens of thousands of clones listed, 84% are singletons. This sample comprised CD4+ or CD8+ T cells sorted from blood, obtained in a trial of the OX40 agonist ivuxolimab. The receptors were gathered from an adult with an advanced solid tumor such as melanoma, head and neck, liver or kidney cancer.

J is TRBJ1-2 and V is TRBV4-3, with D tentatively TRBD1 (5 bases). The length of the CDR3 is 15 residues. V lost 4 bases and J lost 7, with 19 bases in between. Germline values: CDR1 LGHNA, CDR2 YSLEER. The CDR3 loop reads CASSPDPGPRGGYTF. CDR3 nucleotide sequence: TGCGCCAGCAGCCCAGACCCAGGGCCTAGGGGTGGCTACACCTTC.

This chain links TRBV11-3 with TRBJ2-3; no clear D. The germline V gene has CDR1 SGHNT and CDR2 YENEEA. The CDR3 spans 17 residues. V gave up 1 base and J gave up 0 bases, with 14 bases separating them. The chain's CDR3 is CASSLGSSAGSTDTQYF. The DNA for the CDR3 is TGTGCCAGCAGCTTAGGTTCATCAGCAGGAAGCACAGATACGCAGTATTTT.

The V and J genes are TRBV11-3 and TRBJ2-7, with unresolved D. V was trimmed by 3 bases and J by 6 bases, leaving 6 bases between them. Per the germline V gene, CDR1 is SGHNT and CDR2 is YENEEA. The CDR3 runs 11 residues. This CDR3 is CASSFVGEQYF. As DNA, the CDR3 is TGTGCCAGCAGCTTCGTAGGCGAGCAGTACTTC.

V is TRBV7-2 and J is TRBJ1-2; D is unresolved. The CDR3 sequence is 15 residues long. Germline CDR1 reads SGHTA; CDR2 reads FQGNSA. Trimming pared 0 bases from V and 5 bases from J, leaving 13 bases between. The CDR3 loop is CASSLAAGFGYGYTF. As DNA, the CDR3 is TGTGCCAGCAGCTTAGCGGCAGGTTTCGGGTATGGCTACACCTTC. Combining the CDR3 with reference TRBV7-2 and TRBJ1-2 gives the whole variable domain GAGVSQSPSNKVTEKGKDVELRCDPISGHTALYWYRQSLGQGLEFLIYFQGNSAPDKSGLPSDRFSAERTGGSVSTLTIQRTQQEDSAVYLCASSLAAGFGYGYTFGSGTRLTVV.

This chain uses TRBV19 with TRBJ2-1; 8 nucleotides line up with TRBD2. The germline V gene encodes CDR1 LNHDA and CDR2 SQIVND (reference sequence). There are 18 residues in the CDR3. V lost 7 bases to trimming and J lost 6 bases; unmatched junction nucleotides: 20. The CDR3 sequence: CASTRGTGGRIVGNEQFF. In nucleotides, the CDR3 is TGTGCCAGTACGCGGGGCACTGGCGGGAGGATCGTCGGCAATGAGCAGTTCTTC.

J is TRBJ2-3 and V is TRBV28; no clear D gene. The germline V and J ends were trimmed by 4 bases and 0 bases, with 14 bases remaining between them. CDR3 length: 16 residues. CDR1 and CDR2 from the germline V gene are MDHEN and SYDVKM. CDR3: CASSSPPGRSTDTQYF. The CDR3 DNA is TGTGCCAGCAGTTCCCCCCCCGGGCGGAGCACAGATACGCAGTATTTT.

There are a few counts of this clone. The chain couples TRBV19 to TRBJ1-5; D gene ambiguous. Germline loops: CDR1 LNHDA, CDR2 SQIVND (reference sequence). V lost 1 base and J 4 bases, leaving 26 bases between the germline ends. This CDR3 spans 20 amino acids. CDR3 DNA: TGTGCCAGTAGTATAGTCGAGAGTTTGAGGGCACGCTCTGAGAATCAGCCCCAGCATTTT. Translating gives CASSIVESLRARSENQPQHF.

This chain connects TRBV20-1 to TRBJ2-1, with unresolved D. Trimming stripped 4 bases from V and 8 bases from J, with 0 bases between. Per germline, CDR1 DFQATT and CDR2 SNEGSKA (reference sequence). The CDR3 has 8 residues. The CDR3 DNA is TGCAGTGCTAATGAGCAGTTCTTC. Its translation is CSANEQFF.

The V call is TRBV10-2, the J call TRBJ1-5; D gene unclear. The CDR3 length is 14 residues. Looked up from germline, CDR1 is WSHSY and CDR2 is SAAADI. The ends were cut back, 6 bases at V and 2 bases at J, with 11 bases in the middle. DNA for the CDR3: TGCGCCAGCAGCCGGACGGACGGCAATCAGCCCCAGCATTTT. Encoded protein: CASSRTDGNQPQHF.

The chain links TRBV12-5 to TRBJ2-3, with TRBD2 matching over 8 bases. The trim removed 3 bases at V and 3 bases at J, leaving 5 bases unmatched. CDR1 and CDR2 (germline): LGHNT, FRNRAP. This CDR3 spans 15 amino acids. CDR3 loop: CASGFLAGGTDTQYF. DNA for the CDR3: TGTGCTAGTGGTTTTTTGGCGGGAGGAACAGATACGCAGTATTTT. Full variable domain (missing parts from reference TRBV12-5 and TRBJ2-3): DARVTQTPRHKVTEMGQEVTMRCQPILGHNTVFWYRQTMMQGLELLAYFRNRAPLDDSGMPKDRFSAEMPDATLATLKIQPSEPRDSAVYFCASGFLAGGTDTQYFGPGTRLTVL.

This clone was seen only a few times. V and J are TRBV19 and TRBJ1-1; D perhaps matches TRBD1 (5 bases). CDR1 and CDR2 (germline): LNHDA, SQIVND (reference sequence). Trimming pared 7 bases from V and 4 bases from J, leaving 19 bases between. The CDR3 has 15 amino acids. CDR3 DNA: TGTGCCAGTAAGGGGTTGGGAGGCGCCGGCACTGAAGCTTTCTTT. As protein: CASKGLGGAGTEAFF.

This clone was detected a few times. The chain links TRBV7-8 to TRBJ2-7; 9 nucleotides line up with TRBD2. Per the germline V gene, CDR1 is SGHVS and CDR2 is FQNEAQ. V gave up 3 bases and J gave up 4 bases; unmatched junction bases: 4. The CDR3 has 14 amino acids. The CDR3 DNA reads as TGTGCCAGCAGCTTTATAGCGGGAGCGTACGAGCAGTACTTC. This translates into CASSFIAGAYEQYF.

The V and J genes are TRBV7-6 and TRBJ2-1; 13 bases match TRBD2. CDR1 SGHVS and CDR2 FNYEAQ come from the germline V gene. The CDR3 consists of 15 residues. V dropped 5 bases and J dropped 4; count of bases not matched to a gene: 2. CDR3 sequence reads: CASSRLAGGYNEQFF. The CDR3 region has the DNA TGTGCCAGCAGCCGACTAGCGGGGGGATACAATGAGCAGTTCTTC.

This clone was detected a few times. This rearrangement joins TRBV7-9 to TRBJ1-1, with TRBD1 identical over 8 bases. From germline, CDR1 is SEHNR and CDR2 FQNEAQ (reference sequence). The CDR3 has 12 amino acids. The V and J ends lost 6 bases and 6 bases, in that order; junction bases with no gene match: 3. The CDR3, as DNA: TGTGCCAGCAGACGACAGGGGTCTGAAGCTTTCTTT. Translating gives CASRRQGSEAFF.

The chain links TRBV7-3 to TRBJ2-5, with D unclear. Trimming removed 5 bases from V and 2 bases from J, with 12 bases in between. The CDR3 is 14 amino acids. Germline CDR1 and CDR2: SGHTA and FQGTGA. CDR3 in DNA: TGTGCCAGCAGCCGCATCACGGCGCAAGAGACCCAGTACTTC. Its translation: CASSRITAQETQYF. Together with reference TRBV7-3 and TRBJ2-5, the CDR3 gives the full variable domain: GAGVSQTPSNKVTEKGKYVELRCDPISGHTALYWYRQSLGQGPEFLIYFQGTGAADDSGLPNDRFFAVRPEGSVSTLKIQRTERGDSAVYLCASSRITAQETQYFGPGTRLLVL.

CDR3 in DNA: TGTGCCAGCAGCTTAGCCAGGGAAAAGGAACTGACCAAAAACATTCAGTACTTC. This sequence encodes CASSLAREKELTKNIQYF. The V call is TRBV7-9, the J call TRBJ2-4, with a weak D call TRBD1 (5 bases). This CDR3 comprises 18 residues. The V gene's germline CDR1 is SEHNR and CDR2 FQNEAQ (reference sequence). V gave up 0 bases and J gave up 2 bases, with 17 bases separating them.

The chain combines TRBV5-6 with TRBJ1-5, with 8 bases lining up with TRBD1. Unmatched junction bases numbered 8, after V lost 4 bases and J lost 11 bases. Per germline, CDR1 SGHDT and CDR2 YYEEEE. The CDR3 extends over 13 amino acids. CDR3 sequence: CASSQTGAYSQHF. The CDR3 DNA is TGTGCCAGCAGCCAGACAGGGGCCTATTCCCAGCATTTT.

Here the CDR3 reads CASSRGQGRSGANVLTF. The CDR3 bases are TGTGCCAGCTCACGGGGACAGGGGCGTTCTGGGGCCAACGTCCTGACTTTC. The chain links TRBV18 to TRBJ2-6, with TRBD1 identical over 10 bases. The CDR3 is 17 amino acids. Germline-derived CDR1 and CDR2 are KGHSH and LQKENI. V lost 4 bases and J lost 1; bases outside the gene matches: 4. Combining the CDR3 with reference TRBV18 and TRBJ2-6 gives the whole variable domain NAGVMQNPRHLVRRRGQEARLRCSPMKGHSHVYWYRQLPEEGLKFMVYLQKENIIDESGMPKERFSAEFPKEGPSILRIQQVVRGDSAAYFCASSRGQGRSGANVLTFGAGSRLTVL.

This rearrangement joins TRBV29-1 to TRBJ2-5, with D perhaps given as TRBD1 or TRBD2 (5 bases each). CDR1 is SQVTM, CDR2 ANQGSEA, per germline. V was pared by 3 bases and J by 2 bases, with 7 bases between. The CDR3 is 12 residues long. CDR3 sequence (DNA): TGCAGCGTTGACTGGGGGCAAGAGACCCAGTACTTC. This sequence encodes CSVDWGQETQYF.

The CDR3 coding sequence is TGTGCCAGCAGCTTAGTCACCGGGACAGGGGGAGGCACCGGGGAGCTGTTTTTT. It specifies CASSLVTGTGGGTGELFF. The chain is built from TRBV7-7 and TRBJ2-2, with 11 bases that match TRBD1. CDR1 SSHAT and CDR2 FNYEAQ come from the germline V gene (reference sequence). The CDR3 consists of 18 residues. J was trimmed by 4 bases and V by 1 base; bases with no gene match: 8.

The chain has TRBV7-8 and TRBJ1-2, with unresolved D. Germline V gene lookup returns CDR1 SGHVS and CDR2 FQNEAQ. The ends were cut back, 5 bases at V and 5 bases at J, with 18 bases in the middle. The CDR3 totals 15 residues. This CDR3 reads CASSAGLDGKYGYTF. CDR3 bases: TGTGCCAGCAGCGCCGGGCTCGACGGGAAGTATGGCTACACCTTC. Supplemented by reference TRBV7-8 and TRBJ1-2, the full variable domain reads GAGVSQSPRYKVAKRGQDVALRCDPISGHVSLFWYQQALGQGPEFLTYFQNEAQLDKSGLPSDRFFAERPEGSVSTLKIQRTQQEDSAVYLCASSAGLDGKYGYTFGSGTRLTVV.

This CDR3 reads CASSPIGQGDYGYTF. The CDR3 DNA reads TGTGCCAGCAGTCCCATCGGACAGGGCGACTATGGCTACACCTTC. This chain links TRBV28 with TRBJ1-2; 8 nucleotides align to TRBD1. Per germline, CDR1 MDHEN and CDR2 SYDVKM. The CDR3 runs 15 residues. After removal of 5 bases from V and 3 bases from J, the junction contained 8 bases not matched to a gene.